What follows describes a single T cell receptor beta chain. CDR1 is SEHNR, CDR2 FQNEAQ, per germline (reference sequence). The CDR3 totals 18 residues. The J segment lost 3 bases and the V segment lost 4 bases, leaving 10 bases of the junction unmatched. As to time point: pretreatment peripheral blood. Individual patients had between 1 and 8 samples, taken pretreatment and on-treatment. The entry originates in a study of PD-L1 blockade in urothelial cancer. Data came from immunoSEQ multiplex PCR; TCRdb stores just in-frame clones and leaves some out. Here the sample spans about 49,000 clones, approximately 85% being singletons.

This chain joins TRBV7-9 and TRBJ2-3; 13 bases are shared with TRBD2. Sample: PBMCs, taken around atezolizumab (anti-PD-L1) treatment. The TCR comes from a man aged 65-85 years with urothelial cancer. The CDR3 region is CASSSGLAGARMTDTQYF. The CDR3 coding sequence is TGTGCCAGCAGCTCAGGACTAGCGGGAGCTCGTATGACAGATACGCAGTATTTT.